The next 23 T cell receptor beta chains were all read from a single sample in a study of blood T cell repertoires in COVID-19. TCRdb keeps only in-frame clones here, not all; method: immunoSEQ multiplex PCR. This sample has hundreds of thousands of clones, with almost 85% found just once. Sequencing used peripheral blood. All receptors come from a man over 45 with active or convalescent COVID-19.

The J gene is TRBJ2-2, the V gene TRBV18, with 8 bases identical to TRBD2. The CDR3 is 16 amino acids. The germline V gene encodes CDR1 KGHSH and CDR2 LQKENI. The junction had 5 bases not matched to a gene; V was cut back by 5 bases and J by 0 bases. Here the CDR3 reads CASSALAGTNTGELFF. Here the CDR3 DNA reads TGTGCCAGCTCAGCCTTAGCGGGGACGAACACCGGGGAGCTGTTTTTT. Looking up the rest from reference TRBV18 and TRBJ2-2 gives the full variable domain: NAGVMQNPRHLVRRRGQEARLRCSPMKGHSHVYWYRQLPEEGLKFMVYLQKENIIDESGMPKERFSAEFPKEGPSILRIQQVVRGDSAAYFCASSALAGTNTGELFFGEGSRLTVL.

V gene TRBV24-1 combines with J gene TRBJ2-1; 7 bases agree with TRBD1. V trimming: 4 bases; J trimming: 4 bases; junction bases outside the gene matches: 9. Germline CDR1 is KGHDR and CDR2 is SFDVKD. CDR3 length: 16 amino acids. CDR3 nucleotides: TGTGCCACCAGTGACCCCGCCGGGACAGCTTACAATGAGCAGTTCTTC. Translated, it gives CATSDPAGTAYNEQFF.

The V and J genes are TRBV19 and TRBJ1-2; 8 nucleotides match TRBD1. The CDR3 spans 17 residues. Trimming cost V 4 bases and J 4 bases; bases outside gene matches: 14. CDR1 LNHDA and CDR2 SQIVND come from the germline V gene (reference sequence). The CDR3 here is CASSSGGAGQVVYGYTF. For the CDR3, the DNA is TGTGCCAGTAGTAGTGGAGGGGCGGGACAGGTCGTCTATGGCTACACCTTC.

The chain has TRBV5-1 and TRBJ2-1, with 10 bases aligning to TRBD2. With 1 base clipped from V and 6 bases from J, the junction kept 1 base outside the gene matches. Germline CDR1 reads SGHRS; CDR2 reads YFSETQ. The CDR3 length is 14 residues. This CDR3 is CASSLSGRANEQFF. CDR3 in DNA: TGCGCCAGCAGCTTGAGCGGGAGGGCCAATGAGCAGTTCTTC. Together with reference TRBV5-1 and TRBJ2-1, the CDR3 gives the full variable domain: KAGVTQTPRYLIKTRGQQVTLSCSPISGHRSVSWYQQTPGQGLQFLFEYFSETQRNKGNFPGRFSGRQFSNSRSEMNVSTLELGDSALYLCASSLSGRANEQFFGPGTRLTVL.

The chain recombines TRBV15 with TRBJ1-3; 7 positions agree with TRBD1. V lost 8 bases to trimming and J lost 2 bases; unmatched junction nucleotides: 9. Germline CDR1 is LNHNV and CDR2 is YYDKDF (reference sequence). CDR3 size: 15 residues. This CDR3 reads CATASDRLAGNTIYF. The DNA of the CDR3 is TGTGCCACCGCTTCGGACAGGCTGGCTGGAAACACCATATATTTT.

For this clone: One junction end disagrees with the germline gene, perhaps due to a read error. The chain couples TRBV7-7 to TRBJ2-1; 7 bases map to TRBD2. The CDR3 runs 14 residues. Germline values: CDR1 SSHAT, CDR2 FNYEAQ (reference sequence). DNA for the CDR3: TGTGCTAGCAGCTTGGGAGGAGCGGGGAATGAGCAGTTCTTC. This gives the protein CASSLGGAGNEQFF.

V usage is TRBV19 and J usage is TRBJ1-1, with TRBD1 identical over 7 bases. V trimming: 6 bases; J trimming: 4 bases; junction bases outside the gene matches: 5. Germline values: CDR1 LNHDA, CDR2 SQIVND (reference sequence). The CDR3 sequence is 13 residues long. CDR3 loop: CASSSDRATEAFF. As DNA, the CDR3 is TGTGCCAGTAGCAGCGACAGGGCCACTGAAGCTTTCTTT.

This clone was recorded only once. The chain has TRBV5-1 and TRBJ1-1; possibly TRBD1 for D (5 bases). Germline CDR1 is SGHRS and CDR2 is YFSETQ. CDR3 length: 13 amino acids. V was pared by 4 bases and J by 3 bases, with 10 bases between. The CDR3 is CASSTQGYTEAFF. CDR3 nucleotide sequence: TGCGCCAGCAGCACTCAGGGTTACACTGAAGCTTTCTTT.

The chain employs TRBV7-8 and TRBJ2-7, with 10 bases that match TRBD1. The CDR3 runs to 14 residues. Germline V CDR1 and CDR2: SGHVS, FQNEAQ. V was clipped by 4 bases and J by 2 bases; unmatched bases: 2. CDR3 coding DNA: TGTGCCAGCAGCTCCGGGACAGGGGCCTACGAGCAGTACTTC. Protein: CASSSGTGAYEQYF.

The CDR3 DNA follows: TGTGCCAGCTCACCACCGGGACTAGCGGGAGGAACAGATACGCAGTATTTT. Translating it yields CASSPPGLAGGTDTQYF. The chain uses TRBV18 and TRBJ2-3, with 15 bases that match TRBD2. This CDR3 comprises 17 residues. Trimming took 0 bases from V and 3 from J; bases not matched to a gene: 1. The V gene's germline CDR1 is KGHSH and CDR2 LQKENI.

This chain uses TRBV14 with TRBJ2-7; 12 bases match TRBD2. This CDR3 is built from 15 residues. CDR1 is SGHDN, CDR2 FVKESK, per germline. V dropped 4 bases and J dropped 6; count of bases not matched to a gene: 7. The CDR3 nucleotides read TGTGCCAGCAGCCCACTTGGACTAGCGGGAACCGAGCAGTACTTC. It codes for CASSPLGLAGTEQYF.

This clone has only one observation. In DNA, the CDR3 is TGTGCCAGCAGGGGACAGGAGGGCACTGAAGCTTTCTTT. Translated: CASRGQEGTEAFF. The rearrangement uses TRBV6-5 and TRBJ1-1, with 8 bases lining up with TRBD1. CDR3 length: 13 residues. Germline CDR1 and CDR2: MNHEY and SVGAGI. J gave up 4 bases and V 6 bases, and 4 bases lay outside the gene matches.

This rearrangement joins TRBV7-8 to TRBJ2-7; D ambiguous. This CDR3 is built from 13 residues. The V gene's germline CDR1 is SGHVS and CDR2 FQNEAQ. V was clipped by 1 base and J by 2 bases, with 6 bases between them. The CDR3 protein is CASSLVTAYEQYF. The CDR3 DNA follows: TGTGCCAGCAGCTTAGTCACAGCCTACGAGCAGTACTTC.

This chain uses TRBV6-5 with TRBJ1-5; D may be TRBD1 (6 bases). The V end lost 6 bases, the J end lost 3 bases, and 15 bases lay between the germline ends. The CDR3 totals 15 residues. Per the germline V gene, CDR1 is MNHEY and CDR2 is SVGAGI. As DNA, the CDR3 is TGTGCCAGCAGGAGACCGGACAGCACCAATCAGCCCCAGCATTTT. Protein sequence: CASRRPDSTNQPQHF.

The CDR3 sequence: CAWCPTGSPREQYF. The DNA of the CDR3 is TGTGCCTGGTGCCCAACGGGATCTCCGAGAGAGCAGTACTTC. V gene TRBV30 combines with J gene TRBJ2-7; maybe TRBD2 (5 bases). The germline V gene has CDR1 GTSNPN and CDR2 SVGIG (reference sequence). V lost 5 bases and J lost 7, with 21 bases in between. This CDR3 has 14 amino acids.

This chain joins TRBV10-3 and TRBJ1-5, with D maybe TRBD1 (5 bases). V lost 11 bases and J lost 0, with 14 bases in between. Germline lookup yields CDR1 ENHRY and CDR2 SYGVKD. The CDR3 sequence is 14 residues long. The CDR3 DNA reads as TGTGCCGTGGGGACTTTGGATAGCAATCAGCCCCAGCATTTT. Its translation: CAVGTLDSNQPQHF.

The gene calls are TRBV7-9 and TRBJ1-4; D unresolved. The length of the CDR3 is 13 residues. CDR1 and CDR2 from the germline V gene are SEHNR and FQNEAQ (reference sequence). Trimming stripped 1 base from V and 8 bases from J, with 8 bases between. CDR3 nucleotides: TGTGCCAGCAGCTTAGACAGTGAAGAAAAACTGTTTTTT. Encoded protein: CASSLDSEEKLFF.

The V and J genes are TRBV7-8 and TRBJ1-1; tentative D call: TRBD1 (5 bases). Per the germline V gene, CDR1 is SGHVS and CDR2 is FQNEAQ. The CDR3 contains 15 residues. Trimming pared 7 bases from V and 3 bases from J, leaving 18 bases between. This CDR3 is CASNVGGGMYTEAFF. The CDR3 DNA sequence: TGTGCCAGCAATGTCGGTGGGGGGATGTACACTGAAGCTTTCTTT.

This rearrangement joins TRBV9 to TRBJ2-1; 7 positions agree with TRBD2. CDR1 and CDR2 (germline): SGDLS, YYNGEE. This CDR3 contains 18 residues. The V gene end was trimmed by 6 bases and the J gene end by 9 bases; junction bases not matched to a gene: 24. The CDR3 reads CASTPRGMGGGASGEQFF. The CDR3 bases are TGTGCCAGCACCCCCAGAGGGATGGGGGGAGGGGCGTCGGGTGAGCAGTTCTTC.

The CDR3 protein is CASRRARDIQPQHF. In DNA form, the CDR3 reads TGTGCCAGCAGGAGAGCTCGGGACATCCAGCCCCAGCATTTT. The chain couples TRBV6-5 to TRBJ1-5; the D gene is possibly TRBD1 (6 bases). There are 14 residues in the CDR3. Trimming pared 6 bases from V and 7 bases from J, leaving 16 bases between. Per the germline V gene, CDR1 is MNHEY and CDR2 is SVGAGI.

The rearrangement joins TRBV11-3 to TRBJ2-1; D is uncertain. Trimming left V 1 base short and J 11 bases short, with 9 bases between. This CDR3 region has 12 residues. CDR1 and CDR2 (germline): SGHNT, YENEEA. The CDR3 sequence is CASSLGSNKQFF. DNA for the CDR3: TGTGCCAGCAGCTTAGGGTCGAACAAGCAGTTCTTC.

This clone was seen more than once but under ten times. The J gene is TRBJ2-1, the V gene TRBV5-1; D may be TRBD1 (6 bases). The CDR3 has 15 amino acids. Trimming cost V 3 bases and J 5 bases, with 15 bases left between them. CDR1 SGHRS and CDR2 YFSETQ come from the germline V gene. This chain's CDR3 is CASSSSPGTHNEQFF. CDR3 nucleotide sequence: TGCGCCAGCAGCTCTAGTCCCGGGACACACAATGAGCAGTTCTTC.

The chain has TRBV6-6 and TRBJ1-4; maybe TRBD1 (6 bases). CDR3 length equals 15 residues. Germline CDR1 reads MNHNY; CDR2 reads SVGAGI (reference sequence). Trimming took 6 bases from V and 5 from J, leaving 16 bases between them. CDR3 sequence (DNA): TGTGCCAGCAGGACTAAACAGGGTTGGAATGAAAAACTGTTTTTT. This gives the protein CASRTKQGWNEKLFF.